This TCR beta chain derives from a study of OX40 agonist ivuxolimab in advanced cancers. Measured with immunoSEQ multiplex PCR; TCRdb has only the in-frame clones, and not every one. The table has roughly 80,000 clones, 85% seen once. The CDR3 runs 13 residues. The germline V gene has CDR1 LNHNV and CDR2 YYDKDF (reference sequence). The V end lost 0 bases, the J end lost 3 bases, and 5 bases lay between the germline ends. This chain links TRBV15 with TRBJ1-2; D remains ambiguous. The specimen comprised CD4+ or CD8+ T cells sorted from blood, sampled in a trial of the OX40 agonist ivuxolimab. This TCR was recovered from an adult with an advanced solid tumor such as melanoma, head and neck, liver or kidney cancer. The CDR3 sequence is CATSRDTDYGYTF. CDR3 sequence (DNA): TGTGCCACCAGCAGAGATACAGACTATGGCTACACCTTC.